A selection of T cell receptor beta chains follows, all from one sample in a study of blood T cell repertoires in COVID-19. The protocol was immunoSEQ multiplex PCR, while the TCRdb copy is restricted to in-frame clones and leaves out a portion. Of 150,000 to 200,000 clones in the sample, over 75% are singletons; the top ten hold approximately 10%. Sequencing was performed on peripheral blood. The receptor set was obtained from a man aged 55-75 years with active or convalescent COVID-19. Both conserved end residues are part of each CDR3. Each record gives: J gene, clone size, V gene, D gene, CDR3 protein, CDR3 DNA. A D gene is named only where the DNA matches it firmly. Where a row states a size, it is once, few, many or the class of an expanded clone; other rows omit it.

>TRBJ1-1|NA|TRBV18|NA
CASSPRGAKTWAFF
TGTGCCAGCTCACCACGTGGGGCAAAGACTTGGGCTTTCTTT
>TRBJ2-5|once|TRBV6-1|TRBD1
CASSETGGRETQYF
TGTGCCAGCAGTGAAACAGGGGGGCGAGAGACCCAGTACTTC
>TRBJ2-5|NA|TRBV7-9|NA
CAGASGMQETQYF
TGTGCCGGAGCCTCCGGGATGCAAGAGACCCAGTACTTC
>TRBJ1-2|NA|TRBV5-6|NA
CASSLGRNYGYTF
TGTGCCAGCAGCTTGGGGCGGAACTATGGCTACACCTTC
>TRBJ2-1|NA|TRBV5-1|TRBD2
CASSQGLAGGLYNEQFF
TGCGCCAGCAGCCAGGGACTAGCGGGGGGCCTCTACAATGAGCAGTTCTTC
>TRBJ2-2|NA|TRBV5-4|TRBD1
CASSSLGTGGEELFF
TGTGCCAGCAGCTCCTTGGGGACAGGGGGCGAGGAGCTGTTTTTT
>TRBJ2-7|NA|TRBV19|NA
CASSHQSGDYEQYF
TGTGCCAGTAGTCACCAATCCGGGGACTACGAGCAGTACTTC
>TRBJ1-1|NA|TRBV29-1|TRBD1
CSVGYRTGGPVDTEAFF
TGCAGCGTCGGATACAGGACAGGAGGGCCCGTCGACACTGAAGCTTTCTTT
>TRBJ1-2|few|TRBV2|NA
CASSEAGVAYGYTF
TGTGCCAGCAGTGAGGCAGGGGTGGCCTATGGCTACACCTTC
>TRBJ2-3|many|TRBV5-1|TRBD2
CASTSGSTDTQYF
TGCGCCAGCACTAGCGGCAGCACAGATACGCAGTATTTT
>TRBJ1-2|once|TRBV19|TRBD1
CASSTKLGQGTDYGYTF
TGTGCCAGTAGTACCAAACTGGGACAGGGGACAGACTATGGCTACACCTTC
>TRBJ2-7|once|TRBV28|NA
CASSSPSAGFHEQYF
TGTGCCAGCAGTTCGCCATCCGCGGGGTTTCACGAGCAGTACTTC
>TRBJ2-6|NA|TRBV7-9|TRBD1
CASRDSVSGANVLTF
TGTGCCAGCCGGGACAGCGTTTCTGGGGCCAACGTCCTGACTTTC
>TRBJ1-2|NA|TRBV3-1/TRBV3-2|NA
CASSQNYGRGGDYGYTF
TGTGCCAGCAGCCAGAACTACGGGCGGGGTGGAGACTATGGCTACACCTTC
>TRBJ1-6|NA|TRBV21-1|NA
CASRLGQGRSSPLHF
TGTGCCAGCAGGTTAGGACAGGGAAGGAGCTCACCCCTCCACTTT
>TRBJ1-1|NA|TRBV7-9|TRBD1
CASSSTPGTGGSTEAFF
TGTGCCAGCAGCTCCACCCCCGGGACAGGGGGTAGCACTGAAGCTTTCTTT
>TRBJ2-5|NA|TRBV14|TRBD2
CASSQGGLAGAETQYF
TGTGCCAGCAGCCAAGGGGGATTAGCGGGAGCGGAGACCCAGTACTTC
>TRBJ1-2|NA|TRBV10-1|TRBD1
CASSRTGGYGYTF
TGCGCCAGCAGCAGGACAGGCGGCTATGGCTACACCTTC
>TRBJ2-1|NA|TRBV24-1|NA
CATSDSNRDSQFF
TGTGCCACCAGTGATTCGAACCGGGACTCCCAGTTCTTC